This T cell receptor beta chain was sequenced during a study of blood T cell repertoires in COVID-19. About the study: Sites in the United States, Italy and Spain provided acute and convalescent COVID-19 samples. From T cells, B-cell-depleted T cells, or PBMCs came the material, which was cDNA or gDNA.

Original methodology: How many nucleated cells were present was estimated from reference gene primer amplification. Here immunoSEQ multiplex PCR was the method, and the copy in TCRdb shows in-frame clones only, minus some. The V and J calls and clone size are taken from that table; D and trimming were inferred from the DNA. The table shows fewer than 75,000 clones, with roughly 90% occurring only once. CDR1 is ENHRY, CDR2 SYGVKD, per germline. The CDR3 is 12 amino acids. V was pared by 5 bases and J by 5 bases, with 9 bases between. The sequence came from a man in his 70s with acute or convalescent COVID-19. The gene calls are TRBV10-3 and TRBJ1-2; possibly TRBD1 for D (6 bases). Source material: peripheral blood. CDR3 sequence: CAISLDSYGYTF. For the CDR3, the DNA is TGTGCCATCAGTTTGGACAGTTATGGCTACACCTTC.